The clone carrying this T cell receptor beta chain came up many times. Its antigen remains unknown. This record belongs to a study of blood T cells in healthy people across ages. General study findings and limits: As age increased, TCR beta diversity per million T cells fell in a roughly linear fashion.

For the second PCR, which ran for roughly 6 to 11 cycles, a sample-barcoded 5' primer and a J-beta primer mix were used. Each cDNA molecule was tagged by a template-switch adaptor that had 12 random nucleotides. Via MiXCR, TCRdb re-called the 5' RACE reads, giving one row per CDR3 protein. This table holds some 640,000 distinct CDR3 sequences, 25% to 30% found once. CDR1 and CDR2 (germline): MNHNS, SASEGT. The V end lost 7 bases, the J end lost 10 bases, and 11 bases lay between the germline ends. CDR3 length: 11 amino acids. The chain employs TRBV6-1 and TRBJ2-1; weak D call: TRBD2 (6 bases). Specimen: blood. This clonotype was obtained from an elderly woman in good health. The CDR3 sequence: CASIGDWEQFF. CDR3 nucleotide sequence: TGTGCCAGCATCGGGGACTGGGAGCAGTTCTTC.